What follows are 7 T cell receptor beta chains derived from one specimen sequenced in a study of T cell responses to AZD1222 COVID-19 vaccine. Sequencing used immunoSEQ multiplex PCR; TCRdb keeps in-frame clones, though not all of them. Of 100,000 to 150,000 clones listed, more than 80% are singletons. This sample comprised peripheral blood, obtained on day 0 of AZD1222 vaccination. The source is an adult in good health.

The chain links TRBV27 to TRBJ2-7; the match to TRBD2 covers 14 bases. V shed 0 bases and J 3 bases; nucleotides not matched to a gene: 4. Per germline, CDR1 MNHEY and CDR2 SMNVEV (reference sequence). The CDR3 consists of 17 residues. CDR3 DNA: TGTGCCAGCAGTTTATCTGGGACTAGCGGGAGTTTCTACGAGCAGTACTTC. It yields the protein CASSLSGTSGSFYEQYF.

J is TRBJ2-7 and V is TRBV12-3 or TRBV12-4, with a possible D match to TRBD2 (5 bases). This CDR3 spans 13 amino acids. Trimming shortened V by 5 bases and J by 2 bases, and 10 bases separated the two germline ends. As DNA, the CDR3 is TGTGCCAGCAGTCAAATGACTACCTACGAGCAGTACTTC. Translated: CASSQMTTYEQYF.

The table lists this clone with a count of one. The chain recombines TRBV7-3 with TRBJ2-1, with a tentative D call TRBD1 (6 bases). Trimming removed 5 bases from V and 7 bases from J, with 18 bases in between. Germline CDR1 SGHTA, CDR2 FQGTGA. The CDR3 contains 15 residues. The CDR3 here is CASSPGTYFGNEQFF. DNA for the CDR3: TGTGCCAGCAGCCCGGGGACATATTTCGGAAATGAGCAGTTCTTC.

This clone occurred a few times. The chain couples TRBV7-2 to TRBJ1-4; D remains unclear. Per the germline V gene, CDR1 is SGHTA and CDR2 is FQGNSA. Deletions cut 4 bases from V and 9 bases from J, with 9 bases between. The CDR3 is 12 amino acids. As DNA, the CDR3 is TGTGCCAGCAGCTCCCCGATAAAAAAACTGTTTTTT. Residues: CASSSPIKKLFF.

The V call is TRBV7-9, the J call TRBJ1-3; D unresolved. The CDR3 is made up of 17 amino acids. The V gene lost 5 bases and the J gene lost 0 bases, with 17 bases spanning the gap. Looked up from germline, CDR1 is SEHNR and CDR2 is FQNEAQ (reference sequence). The CDR3 loop is CASSPGASSDSGNTIYF. DNA of the CDR3: TGTGCCAGCAGCCCTGGAGCCTCCTCGGACTCTGGAAACACCATATATTTT.

The sample holds one count of this clone. V gene TRBV14 combines with J gene TRBJ1-6, with 8 bases aligning to TRBD1. The CDR3 is 21 residues long. The J segment lost 2 bases and the V segment lost 0 bases, leaving 15 bases of the junction unmatched. Germline V lookup: CDR1 SGHDN, CDR2 FVKESK. The CDR3 reads CASSQDFPGQAGGPYNSPLHF. The CDR3 nucleotides read TGTGCCAGCAGCCAAGACTTCCCGGGACAGGCTGGAGGGCCCTATAATTCACCCCTCCACTTT.

The V and J genes are TRBV5-1 and TRBJ2-1, with TRBD2 matching 12 bases. The CDR3 totals 18 residues. Germline-derived CDR1 and CDR2 are SGHRS and YFSETQ. The V and J ends lost 0 bases and 6 bases, in that order; junction bases with no gene match: 10. For the CDR3, the DNA is TGCGCCAGCAGCTTGGTGACTAGCGGGAGATCAGATCCCAATGAGCAGTTCTTC. Translation: CASSLVTSGRSDPNEQFF.